The 24 T cell receptor beta chains below all came from one sample that was sequenced in a study of T-cell reconstitution after alpha-beta-depleted transplantation in children. For TCRbeta, the library was prepared with unique molecular identifiers. MiXCR, applied by TCRdb to the PCR reads, yields one record per CDR3 protein. The table lists some 500,000 distinct CDR3 sequences, around 20% of them singletons. The sequenced sample was PBMCs from the stem cell graft donor, obtained from the stem cell graft. Every receptor here comes from a human donor who donated a stem cell graft to a child with acute lymphoblastic leukemia.

V and J are TRBV27 and TRBJ1-5, with 10 bases aligning to TRBD1. V was clipped by 6 bases and J by 8 bases; unmatched bases: 7. Germline V gene lookup returns CDR1 MNHEY and CDR2 SMNVEV (reference sequence). This CDR3 region has 14 residues. The CDR3 DNA is TGTGCCAGCAGCCCGACAGGGGGCATGGAGCCCCAGCATTTT. Translation: CASSPTGGMEPQHF.

This clonotype was counted between two and nine times. Written as DNA, the CDR3 is TGTGCCAGCAGTCCTCCGGACTACTTAGATACGCAGTATTTT. This encodes CASSPPDYLDTQYF. The chain couples TRBV27 to TRBJ2-3; D might be TRBD2 (6 bases). The germline V gene encodes CDR1 MNHEY and CDR2 SMNVEV (reference sequence). V shed 5 bases and J shed 5 bases, with 14 bases lying between them. This CDR3 region has 14 residues.

The chain recombines TRBV5-1 with TRBJ2-5; either TRBD1 or TRBD2 may supply D (5 bases each). Germline-derived CDR1 and CDR2 are SGHRS and YFSETQ. V dropped 4 bases and J dropped 1 base, with 14 bases sitting between them. CDR3 length equals 15 residues. The CDR3 is CASSGGRDAQETQYF. In DNA form, the CDR3 reads TGCGCCAGCAGCGGGGGAAGGGACGCCCAAGAGACCCAGTACTTC.

There are a few counts of this clonotype. This chain's CDR3 is CASSQRAYQETQYF. The CDR3 nucleotides read TGCGCCAGCAGCCAAAGGGCGTACCAAGAGACCCAGTACTTC. The chain links TRBV5-1 to TRBJ2-5; D is ambiguous. The CDR3 runs 14 residues. Germline V gives CDR1 SGHRS, CDR2 YFSETQ. Trimming removed 4 bases from V and 0 bases from J, with 10 bases in between.

The chain uses TRBV2 and TRBJ1-5, with D perhaps TRBD1 (5 bases). The V and J ends lost 6 bases and 7 bases respectively, with 13 bases between them. The CDR3 length is 13 residues. CDR1 and CDR2 from the germline V gene are SNHLY and FYNNEI. The CDR3 bases are TGTGCCAGCAGGGGGACGAGTACGCAGCCCCAGCATTTT. Amino acids: CASRGTSTQPQHF.

This clonotype has a handful of counts. This chain joins TRBV10-3 and TRBJ1-1; D gene uncertain. V lost 10 bases and J lost 6, with 21 bases in between. Germline CDR1 and CDR2: ENHRY and SYGVKD. The CDR3 has 14 amino acids. CDR3 loop: CATRALGRWAEAFF. CDR3 DNA: TGTGCCACGCGGGCACTTGGGAGGTGGGCTGAAGCTTTCTTT.

The V and J genes are TRBV20-1 and TRBJ2-1; 7 nucleotides align to TRBD2. The ends lost 3 bases at V and 12 bases at J; junction bases unmatched: 14. Germline values: CDR1 DFQATT, CDR2 SNEGSKA (reference sequence). The CDR3 runs to 14 residues. The CDR3 here is CSARGGGLFEWQFF. CDR3 DNA sequence: TGCAGTGCTAGGGGGGGGGGACTTTTCGAGTGGCAGTTCTTC.

This clonotype was observed a few times. V is TRBV5-6 and J is TRBJ2-3; the D is unclear. Looked up from germline, CDR1 is SGHDT and CDR2 is YYEEEE. V was cut by 4 bases and J by 2 bases, with 14 bases left in between. The CDR3 sequence is 15 residues long. CDR3: CASSASITPTDTQYF. The CDR3 nucleotides read TGTGCCAGCAGCGCCAGTATTACCCCCACAGATACGCAGTATTTT.

This clonotype was seen a few times. CDR3 coding DNA: TGCGCCAGCACGGGCAAGGGGTTTGCCGGGGAGCTGTTTTTT. Translating it yields CASTGKGFAGELFF. The chain employs TRBV10-1 and TRBJ2-2; the D gene is possibly TRBD1 (5 bases). CDR1 and CDR2 (germline): WNHNN, SYGVQD (reference sequence). The CDR3 is 14 residues long. The germline V and J ends were trimmed by 7 bases and 6 bases, with 15 bases remaining between them.

The rearrangement joins TRBV19 to TRBJ2-2, with a possible D match to TRBD1 (7 bases). Trimming shortened V by 5 bases and J by 0 bases, and 22 bases separated the two germline ends. The CDR3 contains 19 residues. Germline assignment: CDR1 LNHDA and CDR2 SQIVND (reference sequence). DNA for the CDR3: TGTGCCAGTAGTCCCCCAGCGCGGGACAGCCTGTCGAACACCGGGGAGCTGTTTTTT. As protein: CASSPPARDSLSNTGELFF.

Only a few counts were recorded for this clonotype. CDR3 in amino acids: CASRRDRPPKNIQYF. In DNA form, the CDR3 reads TGTGCCAGCAGACGGGACAGGCCGCCCAAAAACATTCAGTACTTC. J is TRBJ2-4 and V is TRBV7-9; 8 bases agree with TRBD1. The CDR3 contains 15 residues. The junction had 6 bases not matched to a gene; V was cut back by 6 bases and J by 2 bases. CDR1 SEHNR and CDR2 FQNEAQ come from the germline V gene (reference sequence).

This clonotype was observed many times. The rearrangement joins TRBV5-1 to TRBJ2-3; D unresolved. The germline gives CDR1 SGHRS, CDR2 YFSETQ. V lost 4 bases and J 0 bases, leaving 3 bases between the germline ends. This CDR3 contains 12 residues. The DNA for the CDR3 is TGCGCCAGCAGCCGAAGCACAGATACGCAGTATTTT. It encodes CASSRSTDTQYF.

There are a few counts of this clonotype. This rearrangement joins TRBV9 to TRBJ1-1; D not resolved. The V end was cut by 4 bases, the J end by 2 bases, with 9 bases between. The CDR3 extends over 13 amino acids. Germline-derived CDR1 and CDR2 are SGDLS and YYNGEE. The CDR3 nucleotides read TGTGCCAGCAGCTACCAAACTAACACTGAAGCTTTCTTT. This sequence encodes CASSYQTNTEAFF.

This clonotype was counted between two and nine times. The rearrangement links TRBV5-1 to TRBJ2-7; 16 bases map to TRBD2. CDR1 is SGHRS and CDR2 is YFSETQ in the germline V gene. The V and J ends lost 4 bases and 9 bases, in that order; junction bases with no gene match: 4. The CDR3 spans 14 residues. This chain's CDR3 is CASSPGLAGGPQYF. For the CDR3, the DNA is TGCGCCAGCAGCCCGGGACTAGCGGGAGGGCCGCAGTACTTC.

This sequence joins TRBV11-2 and TRBJ2-7; 7 bases align to TRBD1. V dropped 4 bases and J dropped 2; count of bases not matched to a gene: 11. This CDR3 has 16 residues. In germline, CDR1 is SGHAT, CDR2 FQNNGV. CDR3 region: CASSSYRDSDTYEQYF. CDR3 bases: TGTGCCAGCAGCTCCTACCGGGACAGCGACACCTACGAGCAGTACTTC. The entire variable domain, with the rest obtained from reference TRBV11-2 and TRBJ2-7, is as follows: EAGVAQSPRYKIIEKRQSVAFWCNPISGHATLYWYQQILGQGPKLLIQFQNNGVVDDSQLPKDRFSAERLKGVDSTLKIQPAKLEDSAVYLCASSSYRDSDTYEQYFGPGTRLTVT.

The chain is built from TRBV29-1 and TRBJ1-2, with D possibly matching TRBD1 (5 bases). The CDR3 consists of 14 residues. Trimming took 5 bases from V and 1 from J, leaving 14 bases between them. Germline CDR1 SQVTM, CDR2 ANQGSEA. CDR3 DNA: TGCAGCGTTTTGGCCCGGGGGAGTAACTATGGCTACACCTTC. Amino acid sequence: CSVLARGSNYGYTF.

This clonotype was picked up a small number of times. V and J are TRBV29-1 and TRBJ2-7, with D perhaps TRBD1 (7 bases). Per the germline V gene, CDR1 is SQVTM and CDR2 is ANQGSEA. The germline V and J ends were trimmed by 4 bases and 3 bases, with 22 bases remaining between them. CDR3 size: 16 residues. The CDR3 reads CSVVRSGGSTLYEQYF. The CDR3 DNA follows: TGCAGCGTTGTACGCTCAGGGGGGTCCACCCTCTACGAGCAGTACTTC.

This chain uses TRBV27 with TRBJ2-7; a possible D gene is TRBD1 (6 bases). Trimming stripped 9 bases from V and 3 bases from J, with 15 bases between. The CDR3 sequence is 13 residues long. From germline, CDR1 is MNHEY and CDR2 SMNVEV (reference sequence). CDR3 residues: CASKQGNHYEQYF. DNA of the CDR3: TGTGCCAGTAAACAGGGAAATCACTACGAGCAGTACTTC.

This clonotype was counted a few times. V is TRBV2 and J is TRBJ1-2; TRBD1 might be the D (5 bases). The CDR3 runs to 13 residues. Trimming took off 11 bases at V and 4 bases at J, with 17 bases between the two ends. CDR1 and CDR2 from the germline V gene are SNHLY and FYNNEI. The CDR3 nucleotides are TGTGCCCTCCAGGGCACCTCACCCTATGGCTACACCTTC. Protein product: CALQGTSPYGYTF.

The rearrangement links TRBV5-1 to TRBJ2-3; 10 bases map to TRBD1. The CDR3 runs to 15 residues. Germline assignment: CDR1 SGHRS and CDR2 YFSETQ. V lost 1 base to trimming and J lost 4 bases; unmatched junction nucleotides: 3. CDR3 amino acids: CASSLFGQGADTQYF. The CDR3 DNA is TGCGCCAGCAGCTTGTTCGGACAGGGGGCAGATACGCAGTATTTT.

This clonotype has a count of ten or more. In DNA form, the CDR3 reads TGCAGTGCTAGACCCAGGGCCTACGAGCAGTACTTC. As protein: CSARPRAYEQYF. This chain links TRBV20-1 with TRBJ2-7, with D perhaps TRBD1 (5 bases). The germline V gene encodes CDR1 DFQATT and CDR2 SNEGSKA (reference sequence). The CDR3 spans 12 residues. V was trimmed by 2 bases and J by 2 bases, leaving 7 bases between them.

This rearrangement joins TRBV30 to TRBJ2-1; 9 bases fit TRBD1. In germline, CDR1 is GTSNPN, CDR2 SVGIG (reference sequence). V was pared by 0 bases and J by 8 bases, with 8 bases of the junction left unmatched. The CDR3 covers 15 residues. For the CDR3, the DNA is TGTGCCTGGAGTGTGCAACAGGGGGCCGGCTATGAGCAGTTCTTC. The encoded protein is CAWSVQQGAGYEQFF.

This clonotype showed up many times. The V call is TRBV12-3 or TRBV12-4, the J call TRBJ1-1; D call uncertain. Trimming shortened V by 7 bases and J by 1 base, and 10 bases separated the two germline ends. This CDR3 spans 13 amino acids. The CDR3 DNA reads as TGTGCCAGCACCCTAACACCGAACACTGAAGCTTTCTTT. Its protein is CASTLTPNTEAFF.

The chain couples TRBV6-6 to TRBJ2-3, with D uncertain. The CDR3 loop spans 13 amino acids. CDR1 MNHNY and CDR2 SVGAGI come from the germline V gene (reference sequence). V lost 6 bases, J lost 7 bases, and 14 bases lay in between. The CDR3 nucleotides read TGTGCCAGCAGCCGATTCTTCTCTAATACGCAGTATTTT. Its protein is CASSRFFSNTQYF.